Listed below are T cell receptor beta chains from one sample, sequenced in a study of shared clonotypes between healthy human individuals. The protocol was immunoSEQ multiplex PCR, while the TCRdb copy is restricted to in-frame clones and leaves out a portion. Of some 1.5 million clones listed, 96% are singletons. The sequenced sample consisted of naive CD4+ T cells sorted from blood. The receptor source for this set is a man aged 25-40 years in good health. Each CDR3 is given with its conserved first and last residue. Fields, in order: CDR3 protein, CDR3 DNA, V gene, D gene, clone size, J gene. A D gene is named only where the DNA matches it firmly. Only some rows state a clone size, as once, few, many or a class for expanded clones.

CASRTGLGLNTEAFF,TGTGCCAGCCGGACAGGGCTGGGGTTGAACACTGAAGCTTTCTTT,TRBV19,TRBD1,.,TRBJ1-1
CASSLGGGLAGAAGPYEQYF,TGTGCCAGCAGCTTAGGAGGGGGACTAGCGGGAGCTGCGGGCCCCTACGAGCAGTACTTC,TRBV7-6,TRBD2,.,TRBJ2-7
CASSVMLGLEQYF,TGTGCCAGCAGCGTGATGTTGGGGCTGGAGCAGTACTTC,TRBV9,.,once,TRBJ2-7
CASSQYLLTGVNNYGYTF,TGCGCCAGCAGTCAATATCTACTAACAGGGGTGAACAACTATGGCTACACCTTC,TRBV23-1,TRBD1,.,TRBJ1-2
CASSDPLGPKGNTEAFF,TGTGCCAGCAGTGATCCCCTCGGACCGAAGGGGAACACTGAAGCTTTCTTT,TRBV2,.,.,TRBJ1-1
CSVDGQGAPGANVLTF,TGCAGCGTTGATGGGCAGGGGGCCCCTGGGGCCAACGTCCTGACTTTC,TRBV29-1,TRBD1,.,TRBJ2-6
CASSPQGTSYNEQFF,TGTGCCAGCAGCCCACAGGGAACCTCCTACAATGAGCAGTTCTTC,TRBV11-2,.,.,TRBJ2-1
CASSLALGGSSGNTIYF,TGTGCCAGCAGCTTAGCGCTGGGCGGCAGCTCTGGAAACACCATATATTTT,TRBV7-8,.,once,TRBJ1-3
CASSADRPGTEAFF,TGTGCCAGCAGCGCTGACAGACCGGGAACTGAAGCTTTCTTT,TRBV7-2,.,few,TRBJ1-1
CASSPVPTSANNEQFF,TGTGCCAGCTCACCAGTCCCCACATCTGCCAACAATGAGCAGTTCTTC,TRBV18,.,.,TRBJ2-1
CASSFAPTGGQETQYF,TGTGCCAGCAGCTTCGCACCGACAGGGGGCCAAGAGACCCAGTACTTC,TRBV11-2,TRBD1,.,TRBJ2-5
CASRTGGTGELFF,TGTGCCTCCCGGACAGGGGGGACCGGGGAGCTGTTTTTT,TRBV27,TRBD1,.,TRBJ2-2
CASSQAVAGTYGYTF,TGCGCCAGCAGCCAAGCCGTCGCAGGCACCTATGGCTACACCTTC,TRBV4-3,.,.,TRBJ1-2
CASSTQQGASYEQYF,TGTGCCAGCAGCACACAACAGGGGGCATCCTACGAGCAGTACTTC,TRBV14,TRBD1,.,TRBJ2-7
CASRWLGPFKSSQPQHF,TGTGCCAGCAGATGGCTGGGTCCTTTCAAGTCATCTCAGCCCCAGCATTTT,TRBV28,.,.,TRBJ1-5
CASSEKVETYSNQPQHF,TGTGCCAGCAGTGAAAAGGTAGAGACCTATAGCAATCAGCCCCAGCATTTT,TRBV6-1,.,.,TRBJ1-5
CASSPRTSTLLDTQYF,TGTGCCAGTAGTCCCCGGACTAGCACGCTTTTGGATACGCAGTATTTT,TRBV19,TRBD2,.,TRBJ2-3
CAISESTGRSYNEQFF,TGTGCCATCAGTGAGTCAACAGGGCGCTCCTACAATGAGCAGTTCTTC,TRBV10-3,.,.,TRBJ2-1
CASKRDSLMDGYTF,TGTGCCAGCAAAAGGGACAGCTTGATGGATGGCTACACCTTC,TRBV28,TRBD1,few,TRBJ1-2
CASSYPHTGELFF,TGTGCCAGCAGTTACCCACACACCGGGGAGCTGTTTTTT,TRBV28,.,.,TRBJ2-2
CASSPMGRNEQFF,TGTGCCAGCAGCCCAATGGGTCGCAATGAGCAGTTCTTC,TRBV7-3,.,once,TRBJ2-1
CASSLAGITSYEQYF,TGTGCCAGCAGCTTGGCCGGGATTACCTCCTACGAGCAGTACTTC,TRBV5-4,.,.,TRBJ2-7